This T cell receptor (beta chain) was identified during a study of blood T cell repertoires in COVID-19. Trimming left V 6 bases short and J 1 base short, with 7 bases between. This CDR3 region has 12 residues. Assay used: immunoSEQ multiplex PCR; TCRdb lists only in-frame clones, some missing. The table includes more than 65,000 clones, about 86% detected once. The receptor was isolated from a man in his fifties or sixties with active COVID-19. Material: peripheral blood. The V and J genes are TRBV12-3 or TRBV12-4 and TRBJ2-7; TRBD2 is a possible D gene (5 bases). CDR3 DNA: TGTGCCAGCAGCCGGGGATCCTACGAGCAGTACTTC. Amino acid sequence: CASSRGSYEQYF.